This T cell receptor beta chain was captured by sequencing in a study of CD8 T cells in ankylosing spondylitis. Study outcomes and limitations: What seemed typical of ankylosing spondylitis blood was a TCR beta motif built from about 8 highly homologous variants.

For this clonotype: Its antigen is unknown.

TCRdb analysed the 5' RACE reads with MiXCR anew, one entry per CDR3 protein. The sample lists a few hundred thousand distinct CDR3 sequences, 20% to 25% occurring once. The CDR3 loop spans 17 amino acids. The V end lost 1 base, the J end lost 2 bases, and 14 bases lay between the germline ends. CDR1 and CDR2 (germline): SGHVS, FQNEAQ. The sample consisted of blood, either unsorted or a sorted T cell fraction (not recorded which). The clonotype was recovered from a male donor with ankylosing spondylitis. The chain is built from TRBV7-8 and TRBJ2-2; no firm D call. The chain's CDR3 is CASSLGSSQPNTGELFF. Written as DNA, the CDR3 is TGTGCCAGCAGCTTAGGAAGTTCTCAGCCCAACACCGGGGAGCTGTTTTTT.